This T cell receptor beta chain was recovered during a study of T-cell memory formation after mild COVID-19. Overall study results and limits: A balance of CD4 and CD8 characterized clones contracting day 15 to 85, whereas later expanders leaned CD4+. Contracting CD4+ clones lay largely in CM and EM, with CD8+ ones residing in EMRA.

About this clonotype itself: Its target is not known.

One entry per CDR3 protein results from TCRdb running MiXCR on the 5' RACE reads. The sample consists of hundreds of thousands of distinct CDR3 sequences, approximately 15% of them appearing once. The receptor was isolated from an adult woman who had mild COVID-19 (a few samples of this study predate the infection). Cell type and time point are not known. Sequenced input: PBMCs or a T cell subset sorted from them (not recorded which).

The CDR3 region is CASSPNPTLSSYEQYF. As DNA, the CDR3 is TGTGCCAGCTCCCCAAACCCGACGCTAAGCTCCTACGAGCAGTACTTC. The chain couples TRBV18 to TRBJ2-7; D not certain. CDR3 length: 16 residues. V was clipped by 6 bases and J by 0 bases, with 18 bases between them. Germline CDR1 is KGHSH and CDR2 is LQKENI. Full variable domain (missing parts from reference TRBV18 and TRBJ2-7): NAGVMQNPRHLVRRRGQEARLRCSPMKGHSHVYWYRQLPEEGLKFMVYLQKENIIDESGMPKERFSAEFPKEGPSILRIQQVVRGDSAAYFCASSPNPTLSSYEQYFGPGTRLTVT.